Sequencing of this T cell receptor beta chain was carried out in a study of vaccination and CD4 T cells after COVID-19. Study at large: Overlapping SARS-CoV-2, HCoV-NL63, HCoV-OC43 and HCoV-229E spike peptides stimulated the cells.

The sample's treatment: roughly ten-day PBMC culture with coronavirus spike peptide pools or control peptides (ViraFEST assay). The Oncomine TCR Beta short-read assay was applied to DNA of cultured CD4+ T cells. Using the QIAamp micro DNA kit, genomic DNA was extracted from the CD4+ T cells that had been cultured. From the PCR reads, TCRdb called clonotypes with MiXCR, one entry per CDR3 protein. The sample lists 13,000 or so distinct CDR3 sequences, roughly 60% seen once, with 9.5% to 15% in the top ten. This CDR3 comprises 14 residues. Germline CDR1 MNHEY, CDR2 SVGEGT. V lost 6 bases and J 8 bases, leaving 17 bases between the germline ends. On this clonotype itself: The antigen is unknown.

The sample consisted of CD4+ T cells from blood, cultured in vitro. The chain carries TRBV6-2 or TRBV6-3 and TRBJ1-5; perhaps TRBD1 as D (6 bases). The source is a human donor who had recovered from COVID-19. CDR3 loop: CASRNREGGKPQHF. The CDR3 coding sequence is TGTGCCAGCAGAAACAGGGAAGGGGGGAAGCCCCAGCATTTT.